The TCR beta chain described here comes from a study of T-cell reconstitution after alpha-beta-depleted transplantation in children. The ends were cut back, 6 bases at V and 1 base at J, with 15 bases in the middle. CDR1 and CDR2 (germline): LGHDT, YNNKEL (reference sequence). The CDR3 runs 15 residues. As it was prepared, the TCRbeta library received unique molecular identifiers. TCRdb analysed the PCR reads with MiXCR anew, one entry per CDR3 protein. The repertoire holds over 200,000 distinct CDR3 sequences, roughly 10% seen once, with around 6% in the top ten. This clonotype originated in a human donor who donated a stem cell graft to a child with acute lymphoblastic leukemia. Sequenced material: PBMCs from the stem cell graft donor, taken from the stem cell graft. This chain joins TRBV3-1 and TRBJ2-5; a weak D match, TRBD1 (5 bases). The CDR3 sequence is CASSKVTGRQETQYF. Written as DNA, the CDR3 is TGTGCCAGCAGTAAGGTAACAGGCCGCCAAGAGACCCAGTACTTC.